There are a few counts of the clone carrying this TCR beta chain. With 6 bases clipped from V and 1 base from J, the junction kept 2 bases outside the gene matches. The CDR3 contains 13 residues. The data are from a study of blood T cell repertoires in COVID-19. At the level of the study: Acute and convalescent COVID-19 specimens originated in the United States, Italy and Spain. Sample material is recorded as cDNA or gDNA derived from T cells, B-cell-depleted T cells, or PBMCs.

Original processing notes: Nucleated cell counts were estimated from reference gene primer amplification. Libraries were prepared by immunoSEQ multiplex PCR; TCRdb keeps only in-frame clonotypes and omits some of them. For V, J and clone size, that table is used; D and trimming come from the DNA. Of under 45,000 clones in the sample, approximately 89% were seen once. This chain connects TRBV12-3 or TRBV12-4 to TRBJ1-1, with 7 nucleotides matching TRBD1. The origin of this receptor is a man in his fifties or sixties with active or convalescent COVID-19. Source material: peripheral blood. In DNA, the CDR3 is TGTGCCAGCAGGGGGACAGCGAACACTGAAGCTTTCTTT. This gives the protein CASRGTANTEAFF.